This T cell receptor beta chain originates from a study of T-cell memory formation after mild COVID-19. Findings and limits, study-wide: CD4/CD8 balance held among clones contracting day 15 to 85, and later expanders leaned CD4+. Cross-reactive memory seemingly joined, as some responding clones were found in pre-infection memory. Whether second-wave clones peaking at day 37 were SARS-CoV-2 specific went unconfirmed.

Regarding this clonotype: Its specificity is not known.

5'RACE primed from the constant segment yielded TCR alpha and TCR beta cDNA libraries bearing sample barcodes and UMIs. TCRdb re-derived calls from the 5' RACE reads in MiXCR, one entry per CDR3 protein. The repertoire holds hundreds of thousands of distinct CDR3 sequences, around a sixth seen once, with approximately 13% in the top ten. CDR1 SGDLS and CDR2 YYNGEE come from the germline V gene. Trimming at V came to 4 bases and at J to 8 bases, leaving 9 bases not matched to a gene. The CDR3 spans 15 residues. The sample comprised PBMCs or a T cell subset sorted from them (not recorded which). The chain has TRBV9 and TRBJ1-4, with 9 bases fitting TRBD1. The clonotype was recovered from an adult woman who had mild COVID-19 (a few samples of this study predate the infection). Cell type and time point are not known. The CDR3 DNA is TGTGCCAGCAGCTCCCTAGGACAGGGGCGGGAAAAACTGTTTTTT. Its protein product is CASSSLGQGREKLFF.